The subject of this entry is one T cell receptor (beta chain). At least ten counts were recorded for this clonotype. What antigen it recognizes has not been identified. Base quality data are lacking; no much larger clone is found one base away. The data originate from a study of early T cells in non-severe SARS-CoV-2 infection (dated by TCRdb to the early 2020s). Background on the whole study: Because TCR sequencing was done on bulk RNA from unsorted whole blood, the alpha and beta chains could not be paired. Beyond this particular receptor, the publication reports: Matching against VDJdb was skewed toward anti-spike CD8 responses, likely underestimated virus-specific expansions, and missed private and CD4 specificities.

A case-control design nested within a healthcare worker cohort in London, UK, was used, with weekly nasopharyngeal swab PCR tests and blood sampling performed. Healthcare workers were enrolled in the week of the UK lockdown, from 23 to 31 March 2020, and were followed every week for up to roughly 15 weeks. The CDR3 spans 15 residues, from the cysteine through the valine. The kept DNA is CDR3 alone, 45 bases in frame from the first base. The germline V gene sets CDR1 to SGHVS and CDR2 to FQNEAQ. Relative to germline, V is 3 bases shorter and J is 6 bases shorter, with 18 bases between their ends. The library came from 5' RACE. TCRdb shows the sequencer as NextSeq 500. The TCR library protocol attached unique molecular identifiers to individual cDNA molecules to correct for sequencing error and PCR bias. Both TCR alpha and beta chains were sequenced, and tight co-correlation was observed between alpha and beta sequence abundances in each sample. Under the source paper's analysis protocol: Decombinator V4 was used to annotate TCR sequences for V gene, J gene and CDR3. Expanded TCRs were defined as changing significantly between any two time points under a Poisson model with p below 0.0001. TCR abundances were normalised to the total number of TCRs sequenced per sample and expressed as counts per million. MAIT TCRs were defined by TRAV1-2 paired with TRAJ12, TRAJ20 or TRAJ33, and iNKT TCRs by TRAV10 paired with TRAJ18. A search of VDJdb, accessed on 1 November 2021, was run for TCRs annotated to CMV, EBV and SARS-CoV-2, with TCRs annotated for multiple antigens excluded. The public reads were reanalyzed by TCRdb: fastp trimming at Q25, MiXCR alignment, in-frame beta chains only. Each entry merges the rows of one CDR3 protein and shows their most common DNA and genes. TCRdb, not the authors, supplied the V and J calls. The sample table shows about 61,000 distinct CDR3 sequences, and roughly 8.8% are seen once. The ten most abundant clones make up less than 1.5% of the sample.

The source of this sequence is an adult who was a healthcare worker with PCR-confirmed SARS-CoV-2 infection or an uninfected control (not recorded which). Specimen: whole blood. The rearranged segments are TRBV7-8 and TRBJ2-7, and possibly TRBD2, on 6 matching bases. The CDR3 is CASSFSMGGLGEQYV. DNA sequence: TGTGCCAGCAGCTTTAGTATGGGGGGTCTAGGCGAGCAGTACGTC.